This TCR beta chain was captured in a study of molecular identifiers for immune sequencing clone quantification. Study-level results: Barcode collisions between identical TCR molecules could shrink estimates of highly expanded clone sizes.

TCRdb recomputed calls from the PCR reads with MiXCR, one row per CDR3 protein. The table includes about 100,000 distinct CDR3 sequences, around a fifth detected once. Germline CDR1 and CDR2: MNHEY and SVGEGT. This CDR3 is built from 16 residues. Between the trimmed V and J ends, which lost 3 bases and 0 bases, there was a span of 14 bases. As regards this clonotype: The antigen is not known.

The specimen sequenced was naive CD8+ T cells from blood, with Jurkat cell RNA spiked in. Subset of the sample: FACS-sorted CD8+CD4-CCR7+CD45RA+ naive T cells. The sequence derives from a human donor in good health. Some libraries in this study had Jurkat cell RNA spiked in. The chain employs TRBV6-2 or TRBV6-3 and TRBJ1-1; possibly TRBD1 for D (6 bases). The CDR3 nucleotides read TGTGCCAGCAGTTATCCCGGACAGACAATGAACACTGAAGCTTTCTTT. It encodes CASSYPGQTMNTEAFF.